Presented here are 2 T cell receptor beta chains from one specimen sequenced in a study of beta chain features in type 1 diabetes. Of the isolated RNA, all was reverse transcribed, and so the sequenced material was expressed TCRB transcripts. Generated by immunoSEQ multiplex PCR, the TCRdb table keeps only in-frame clones and is missing some. Of more than 250,000 clones in the sample, approximately 16% were seen once. Overall study results and limits: In every one of the four CD4+ subsets, TCRB CDR3s were moderately but significantly shorter in Type 1 diabetes patients.

Their cognate antigens are unknown. Source material: naive CD4+ T cells from blood. These TCRs come from a man younger than 35 with type 1 diabetes.

This clone was observed a handful of times. The rearrangement links TRBV7-2 to TRBJ2-5, with a weak D call TRBD1 (6 bases). From germline, CDR1 is SGHTA and CDR2 FQGNSA. V lost 3 bases, J lost 5 bases, and 10 bases lay in between. The CDR3 is made up of 13 amino acids. The CDR3 DNA follows: TGTGCCAGCAGCTTTAATCAGGGGGAGACCCAGTACTTC. Amino acid sequence: CASSFNQGETQYF. Full variable domain (missing parts from reference TRBV7-2 and TRBJ2-5): GAGVSQSPSNKVTEKGKDVELRCDPISGHTALYWYRQSLGQGLEFLIYFQGNSAPDKSGLPSDRFSAERTGGSVSTLTIQRTQQEDSAVYLCASSFNQGETQYFGPGTRLLVL.

The J gene is TRBJ2-7, the V gene TRBV19, with 9 bases fitting TRBD1. V was clipped by 4 bases and J by 3 bases; unmatched bases: 10. Germline CDR1 reads LNHDA; CDR2 reads SQIVND (reference sequence). CDR3 length: 16 amino acids. CDR3 nucleotide sequence: TGTGCCAGTAGTACATTGCCGGGACAGGGCTTCTACGAGCAGTACTTC. Its protein is CASSTLPGQGFYEQYF.